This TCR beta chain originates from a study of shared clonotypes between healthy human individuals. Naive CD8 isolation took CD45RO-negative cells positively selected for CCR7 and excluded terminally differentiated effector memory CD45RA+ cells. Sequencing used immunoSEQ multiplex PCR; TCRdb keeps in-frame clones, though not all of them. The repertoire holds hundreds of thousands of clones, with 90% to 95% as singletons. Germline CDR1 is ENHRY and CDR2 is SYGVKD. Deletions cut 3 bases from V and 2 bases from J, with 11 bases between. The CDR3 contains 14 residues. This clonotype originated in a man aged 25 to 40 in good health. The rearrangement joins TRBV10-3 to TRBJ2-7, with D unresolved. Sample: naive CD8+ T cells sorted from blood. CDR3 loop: CAISDPVVTYEQYF. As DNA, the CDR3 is TGTGCCATCAGTGACCCGGTCGTCACCTACGAGCAGTACTTC.